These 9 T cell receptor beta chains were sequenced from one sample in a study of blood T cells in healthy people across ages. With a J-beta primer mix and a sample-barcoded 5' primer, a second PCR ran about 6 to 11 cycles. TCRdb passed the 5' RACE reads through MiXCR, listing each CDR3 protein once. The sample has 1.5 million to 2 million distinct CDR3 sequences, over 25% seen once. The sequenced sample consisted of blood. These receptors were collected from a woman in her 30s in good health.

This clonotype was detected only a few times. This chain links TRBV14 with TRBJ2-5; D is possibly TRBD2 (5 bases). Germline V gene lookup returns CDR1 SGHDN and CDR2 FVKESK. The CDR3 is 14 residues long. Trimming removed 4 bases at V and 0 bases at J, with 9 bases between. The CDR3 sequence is CASSPTRDQETQYF. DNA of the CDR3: TGTGCCAGCAGCCCAACTAGGGACCAAGAGACCCAGTACTTC.

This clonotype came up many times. CDR3 in DNA: TGTGCCAGCAGCTTGACGGGACCAGCCTATGGCTACACCTTC. Protein product: CASSLTGPAYGYTF. This sequence joins TRBV5-5 and TRBJ1-2; possible D gene TRBD1, 5 bases. Germline V gives CDR1 SGHKS, CDR2 YYEKEE (reference sequence). The length of the CDR3 is 14 residues. V lost 1 base to trimming and J lost 4 bases, with 11 bases between them. Looking up the rest from reference TRBV5-5 and TRBJ1-2 gives the full variable domain: DAGVTQSPTHLIKTRGQQVTLRCSPISGHKSVSWYQQVLGQGPQFIFQYYEKEERGRGNFPDRFSARQFPNYSSELNVNALLLGDSALYLCASSLTGPAYGYTFGSGTRLTVV.

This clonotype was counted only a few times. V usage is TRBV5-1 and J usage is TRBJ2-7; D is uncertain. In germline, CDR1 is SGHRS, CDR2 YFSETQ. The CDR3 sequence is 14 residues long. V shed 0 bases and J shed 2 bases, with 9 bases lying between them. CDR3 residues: CASSLEFDPYEQYF. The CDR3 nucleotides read TGCGCCAGCAGCTTGGAATTTGATCCCTACGAGCAGTACTTC.

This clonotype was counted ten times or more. CDR3 sequence reads: CASSIRLAGGSYNEQFF. CDR3 in DNA: TGTGCCAGCAGTATAAGACTAGCGGGGGGTTCCTACAATGAGCAGTTCTTC. J is TRBJ2-1 and V is TRBV12-3 or TRBV12-4; 13 bases match TRBD2. V lost 5 bases to trimming and J lost 1 base; unmatched junction nucleotides: 5. This CDR3 contains 17 residues.

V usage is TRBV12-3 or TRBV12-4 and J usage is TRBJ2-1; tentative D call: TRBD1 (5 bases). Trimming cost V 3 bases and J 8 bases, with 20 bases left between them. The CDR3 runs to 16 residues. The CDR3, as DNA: TGTGCCAGCAGTTTCGACAGTCCCCAACGATGGGATGAGCAGTTCTTC. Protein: CASSFDSPQRWDEQFF.

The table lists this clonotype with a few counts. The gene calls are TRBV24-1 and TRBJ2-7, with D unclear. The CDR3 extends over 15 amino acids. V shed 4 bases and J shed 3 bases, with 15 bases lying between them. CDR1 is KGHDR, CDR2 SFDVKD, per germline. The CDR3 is CATSDQQCPYYEQYF. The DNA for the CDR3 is TGTGCCACCAGTGACCAGCAGTGCCCCTACTACGAGCAGTACTTC.

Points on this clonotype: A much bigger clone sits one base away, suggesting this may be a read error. The CDR3 sequence: CASSLLGGGGTEAFF. CDR3 nucleotide sequence: TGTGCCAGCAGTCTATTAGGGGGGGGCGGCACTGAAGCTTTCTTT. The V call is TRBV28, the J call TRBJ1-1; TRBD1 might be the D (6 bases). This CDR3 region has 15 residues. Germline loops: CDR1 MDHEN, CDR2 SYDVKM. The germline V and J ends were trimmed by 5 bases and 4 bases, with 17 bases remaining between them.

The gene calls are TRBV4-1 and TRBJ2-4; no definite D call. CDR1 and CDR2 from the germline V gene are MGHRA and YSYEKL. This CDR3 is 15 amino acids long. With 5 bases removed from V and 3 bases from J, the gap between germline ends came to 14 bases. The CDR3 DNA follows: TGCGCCAGCAGCGCCGAGTGGGTTAGCAAAAACATTCAGTACTTC. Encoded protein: CASSAEWVSKNIQYF.

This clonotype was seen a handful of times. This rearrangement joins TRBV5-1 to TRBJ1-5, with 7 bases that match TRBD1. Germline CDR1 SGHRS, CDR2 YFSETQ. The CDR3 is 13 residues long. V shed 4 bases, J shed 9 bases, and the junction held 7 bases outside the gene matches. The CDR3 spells CASSPGQAGPQHF. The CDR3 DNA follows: TGCGCCAGCAGCCCCGGACAGGCGGGGCCCCAGCATTTT.